This T cell receptor (beta chain) was obtained from a study of blood T cell repertoires in COVID-19. Turning to the study itself: The origin of the acute and convalescent COVID-19 samples was the United States, Italy and Spain. PBMCs, B-cell-depleted T cells, or T cells were the source of the cDNA or gDNA that made up the material.

Assay used: immunoSEQ multiplex PCR; TCRdb lists only in-frame clones, some missing. The data show about 80,000 clones, 78% seen once. Germline CDR1 reads SGDLS; CDR2 reads YYNGEE. The germline V and J ends were trimmed by 4 bases and 5 bases, with 15 bases remaining between them. CDR3 length: 14 residues. The sequence was collected from a human donor in a cohort sampled during active COVID-19. The chain employs TRBV9 and TRBJ1-1; the D is unclear. Sequencing used peripheral blood. The CDR3 loop reads CASSPFGSGTEAFF. Written as DNA, the CDR3 is TGTGCCAGCAGCCCCTTCGGCTCGGGGACTGAAGCTTTCTTT.